The clone carrying this T cell receptor (beta chain) was picked up many times. The data originate from a study of neurological immune-mediated disorders. Using its own MiXCR run on the 5' RACE reads, TCRdb lists one record per CDR3 protein. The profile shows about 79,000 distinct CDR3 sequences, 13% to 15% of them singletons. The germline gives CDR1 SGHRS, CDR2 YFSETQ. Trimming removed 1 base at V and 8 bases at J, with 19 bases between. This CDR3 has 16 amino acids. The specimen sequenced was PBMCs. This sequence originates from a woman between 50 and 59 years old in good health. The V call is TRBV5-1, the J call TRBJ2-1; perhaps D is TRBD1 or TRBD2 (5 bases each). DNA of the CDR3: TGCGCCAGCAGCTTGAATAGTCGGGACCTAGGCGATGAGCAGTTCTTC. It specifies CASSLNSRDLGDEQFF.